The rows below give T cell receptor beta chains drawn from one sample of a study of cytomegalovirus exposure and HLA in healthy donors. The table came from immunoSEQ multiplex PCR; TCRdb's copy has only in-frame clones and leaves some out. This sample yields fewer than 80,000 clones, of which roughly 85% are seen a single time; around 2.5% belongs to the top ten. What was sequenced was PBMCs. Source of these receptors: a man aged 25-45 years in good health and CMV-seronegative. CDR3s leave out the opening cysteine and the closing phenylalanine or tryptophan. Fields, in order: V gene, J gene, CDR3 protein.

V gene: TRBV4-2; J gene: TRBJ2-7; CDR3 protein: ASSFRTSGTNEQY
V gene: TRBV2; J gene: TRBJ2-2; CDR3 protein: ASWGRESILNTGELF
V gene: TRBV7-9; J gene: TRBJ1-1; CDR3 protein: ASSPDSIEAF
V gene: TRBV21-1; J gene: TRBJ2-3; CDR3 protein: ASSPFRQDNFTDTQY
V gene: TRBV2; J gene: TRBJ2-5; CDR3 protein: ASRGQGIVETQY
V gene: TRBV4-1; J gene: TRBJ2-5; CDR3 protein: ASRGTSGSDGTQY
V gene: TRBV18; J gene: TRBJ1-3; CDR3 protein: ASSPGQDDGNTIY
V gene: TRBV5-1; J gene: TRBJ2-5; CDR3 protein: ASSPWLASGEQY
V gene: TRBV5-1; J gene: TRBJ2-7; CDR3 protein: ASSLALQGPYEQY
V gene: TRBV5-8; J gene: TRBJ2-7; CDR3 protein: ASTRYKGSSSYEQY
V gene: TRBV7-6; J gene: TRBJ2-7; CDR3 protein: ASSNPGTGFHEQY
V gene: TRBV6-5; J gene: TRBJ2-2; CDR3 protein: ASSYSWQGLGELF
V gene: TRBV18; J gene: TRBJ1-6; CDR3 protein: ASSPLGQGDISPLH
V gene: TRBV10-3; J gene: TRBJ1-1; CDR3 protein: AISESGHLNTEAF
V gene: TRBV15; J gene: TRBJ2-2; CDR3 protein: ATAVQGNTGELF
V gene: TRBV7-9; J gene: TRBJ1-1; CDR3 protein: ASSLGGGLNTEAF
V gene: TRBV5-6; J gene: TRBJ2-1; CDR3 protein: ASSFGWLGGNEQF
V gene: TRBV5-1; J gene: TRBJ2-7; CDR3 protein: ASSSGRLAGSYEQY
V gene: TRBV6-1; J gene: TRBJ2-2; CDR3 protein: ASSRDRNTGELF
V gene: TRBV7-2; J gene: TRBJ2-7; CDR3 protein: ASSLGQGTEQY
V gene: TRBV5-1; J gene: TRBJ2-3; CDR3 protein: ASSLGGFTDTQY
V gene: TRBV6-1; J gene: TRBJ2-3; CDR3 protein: ASSDGGHDTQY
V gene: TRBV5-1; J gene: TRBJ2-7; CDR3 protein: ASSLWTEPGEQY
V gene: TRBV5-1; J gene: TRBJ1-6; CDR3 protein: ASSRAGPGVGSPLH
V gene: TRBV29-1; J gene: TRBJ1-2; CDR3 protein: SVGQGRYGYT
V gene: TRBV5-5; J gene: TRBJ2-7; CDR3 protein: ASSFALTSSYEQY
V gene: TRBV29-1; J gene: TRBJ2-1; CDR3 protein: SVFPGQKNEQF
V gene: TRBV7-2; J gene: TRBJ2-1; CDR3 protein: ASSSRSREAF
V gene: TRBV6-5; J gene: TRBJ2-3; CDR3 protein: ASRPLGAIRDTQY
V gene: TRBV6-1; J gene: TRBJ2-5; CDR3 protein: ATQDRVGETQY
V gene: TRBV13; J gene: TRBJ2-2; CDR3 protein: ASSSRSRWGLNTGELF
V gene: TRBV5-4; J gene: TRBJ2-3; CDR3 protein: ASSLGALLGDTQY
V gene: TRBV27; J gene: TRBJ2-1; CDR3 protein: ASSQTSEQF
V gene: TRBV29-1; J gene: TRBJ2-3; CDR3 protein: SVRVADPTDTQY
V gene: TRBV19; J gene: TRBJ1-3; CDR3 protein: ASTRSDLPVSGNTIY
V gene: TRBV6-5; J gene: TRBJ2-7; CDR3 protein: ASNSWGGDEQY
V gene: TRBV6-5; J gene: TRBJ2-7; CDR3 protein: ASSYLEEQY
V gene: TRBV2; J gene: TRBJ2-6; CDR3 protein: ASGPDRGGPGANVLT
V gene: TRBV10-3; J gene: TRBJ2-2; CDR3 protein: AISDGQGGTGELF
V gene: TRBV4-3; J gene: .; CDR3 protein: ASSQDKAGRGYEQY